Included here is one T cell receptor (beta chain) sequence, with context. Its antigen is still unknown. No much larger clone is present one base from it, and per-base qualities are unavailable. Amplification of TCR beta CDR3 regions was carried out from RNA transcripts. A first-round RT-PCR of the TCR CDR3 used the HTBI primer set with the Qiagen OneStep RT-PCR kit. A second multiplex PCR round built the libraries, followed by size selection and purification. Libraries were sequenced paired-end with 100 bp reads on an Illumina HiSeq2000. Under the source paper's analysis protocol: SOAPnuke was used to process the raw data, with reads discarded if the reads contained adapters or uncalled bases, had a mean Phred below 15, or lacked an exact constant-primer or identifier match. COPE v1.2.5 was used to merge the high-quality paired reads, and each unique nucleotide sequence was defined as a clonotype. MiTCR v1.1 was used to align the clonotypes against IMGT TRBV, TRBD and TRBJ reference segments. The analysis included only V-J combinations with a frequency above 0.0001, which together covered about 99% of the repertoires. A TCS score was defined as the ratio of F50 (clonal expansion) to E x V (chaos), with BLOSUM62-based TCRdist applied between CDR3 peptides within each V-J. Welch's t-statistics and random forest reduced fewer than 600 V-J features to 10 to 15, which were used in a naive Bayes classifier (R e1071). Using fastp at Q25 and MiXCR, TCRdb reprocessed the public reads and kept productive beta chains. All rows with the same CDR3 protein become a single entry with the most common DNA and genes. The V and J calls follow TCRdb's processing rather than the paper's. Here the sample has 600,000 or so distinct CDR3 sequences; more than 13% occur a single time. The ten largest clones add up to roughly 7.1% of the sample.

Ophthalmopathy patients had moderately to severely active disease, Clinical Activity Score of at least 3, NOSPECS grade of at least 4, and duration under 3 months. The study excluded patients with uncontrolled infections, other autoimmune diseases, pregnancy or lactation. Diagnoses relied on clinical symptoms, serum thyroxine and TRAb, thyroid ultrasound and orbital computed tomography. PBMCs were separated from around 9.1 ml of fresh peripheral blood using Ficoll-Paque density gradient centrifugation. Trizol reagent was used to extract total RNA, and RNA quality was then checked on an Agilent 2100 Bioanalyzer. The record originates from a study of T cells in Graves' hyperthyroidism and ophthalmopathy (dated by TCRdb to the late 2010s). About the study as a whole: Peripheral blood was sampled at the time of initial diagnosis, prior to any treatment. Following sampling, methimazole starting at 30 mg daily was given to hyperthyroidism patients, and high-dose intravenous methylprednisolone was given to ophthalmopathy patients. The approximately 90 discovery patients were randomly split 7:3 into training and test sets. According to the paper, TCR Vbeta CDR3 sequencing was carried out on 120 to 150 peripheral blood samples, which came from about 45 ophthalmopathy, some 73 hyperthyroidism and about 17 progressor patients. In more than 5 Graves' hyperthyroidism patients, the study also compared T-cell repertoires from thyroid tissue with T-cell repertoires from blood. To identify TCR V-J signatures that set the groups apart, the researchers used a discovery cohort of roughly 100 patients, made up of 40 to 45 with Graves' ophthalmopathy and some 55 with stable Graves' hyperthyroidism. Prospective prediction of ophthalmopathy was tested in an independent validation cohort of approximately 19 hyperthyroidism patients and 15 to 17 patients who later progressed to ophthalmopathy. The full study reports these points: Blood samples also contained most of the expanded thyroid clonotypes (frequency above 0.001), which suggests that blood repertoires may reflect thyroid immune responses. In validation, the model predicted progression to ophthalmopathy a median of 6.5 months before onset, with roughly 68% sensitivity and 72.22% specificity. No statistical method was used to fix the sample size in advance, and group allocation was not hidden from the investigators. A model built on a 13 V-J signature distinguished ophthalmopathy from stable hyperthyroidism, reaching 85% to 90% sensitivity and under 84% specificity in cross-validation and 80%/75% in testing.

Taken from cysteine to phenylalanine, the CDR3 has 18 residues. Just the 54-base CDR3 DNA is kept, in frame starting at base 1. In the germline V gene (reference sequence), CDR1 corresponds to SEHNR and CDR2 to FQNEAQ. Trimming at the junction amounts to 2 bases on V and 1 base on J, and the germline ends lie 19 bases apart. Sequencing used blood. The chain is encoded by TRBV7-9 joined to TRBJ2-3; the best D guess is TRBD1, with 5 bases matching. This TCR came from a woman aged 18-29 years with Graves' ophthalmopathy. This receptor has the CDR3 CASSLRSGRLLRTDTQYF. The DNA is TGTGCCAGCAGCTTAAGGTCAGGGCGGCTCCTTCGCACAGATACGCAGTATTTT.